The 25 T cell receptor beta chains in this list originate from one sample, sequenced in a study of T cell responses to AZD1222 COVID-19 vaccine. Sequencing was performed with immunoSEQ multiplex PCR; in TCRdb, only in-frame clones are kept and a portion is missing. The data hold about 110,000 clones, with around 90% observed a single time. The starting material was peripheral blood, obtained on day 0 of AZD1222 vaccination. These receptors were obtained from an adult in good health.

This chain connects TRBV20-1 to TRBJ1-5; D perhaps matches TRBD1 (6 bases). Trimming took off 3 bases at V and 2 bases at J, with 17 bases between the two ends. The CDR3 covers 16 residues. Germline CDR1 reads DFQATT; CDR2 reads SNEGSKA (reference sequence). DNA of the CDR3: TGCAGTGCTAGTCCCGAGGGGGATGGAGGCAATCAGCCCCAGCATTTT. Translation: CSASPEGDGGNQPQHF.

This chain links TRBV27 with TRBJ1-6; TRBD1 might be the D (6 bases). Trimming left V 5 bases short and J 9 bases short, with 14 bases between. The germline gives CDR1 MNHEY, CDR2 SMNVEV (reference sequence). This CDR3 contains 14 residues. CDR3 nucleotide sequence: TGTGCCAGCAGTGACAGGTGGAGGAGTTCACCCCTCCACTTT. Encoded protein: CASSDRWRSSPLHF.

The chain links TRBV7-3 to TRBJ1-6; D is unresolved. From germline, CDR1 is SGHTA and CDR2 FQGTGA. This CDR3 region has 13 residues. V dropped 2 bases and J dropped 9 bases, with 8 bases sitting between them. The CDR3, as DNA: TGTGCCAGCAGCTTAGCGATAGGTTCACCCCTCCACTTT. The encoded protein is CASSLAIGSPLHF.

CDR3 protein: CASSGRLAGRRVDEQFF. CDR3 nucleotides: TGTGCCAGTAGTGGGAGACTAGCGGGAAGACGGGTGGATGAGCAGTTCTTC. The V gene is TRBV19, the J gene TRBJ2-1, with TRBD2 matching over 11 bases. CDR1 and CDR2 from the germline V gene are LNHDA and SQIVND (reference sequence). The junction had 14 bases not matched to a gene; V was cut back by 5 bases and J by 8 bases. The CDR3 has 17 amino acids.

The gene calls are TRBV3-1 (or the pseudogene TRBV3-2) and TRBJ1-2, with 7 bases that match TRBD1. This CDR3 is built from 13 residues. V lost 3 bases, J lost 8 bases, and 6 bases stayed unmatched. In germline, CDR1 is LGHDT, CDR2 YNNKEL (reference sequence). CDR3: CASSQDDRDGYTF. The CDR3 DNA is TGTGCCAGCAGCCAGGACGACAGGGACGGCTACACCTTC.

This chain links TRBV6-5 with TRBJ2-6, with a tentative D call TRBD1 (6 bases). Germline assignment: CDR1 MNHEY and CDR2 SVGAGI. CDR3 length: 15 amino acids. V shed 6 bases and J shed 2 bases, with 11 bases lying between them. CDR3: CASRQQGTGANVLTF. The CDR3 nucleotides are TGTGCCAGCAGACAACAGGGAACTGGGGCCAACGTCCTGACTTTC.

The chain employs TRBV25-1 and TRBJ2-1; no reliable D call. V was cut by 1 base and J by 7 bases, with 11 bases left in between. CDR3 length: 14 residues. Germline lookup yields CDR1 MGHDK and CDR2 SYGVNS. Here the CDR3 DNA reads TGTGCCAGCAGTGAATCCCGTACCGTAAATGAGCAGTTCTTC. Protein product: CASSESRTVNEQFF.

The DNA for the CDR3 is TGTGCCAGCAGTTTATTGACAGGGGGCTTTTCCTACAATGAGCAGTTCTTC. Translated, it gives CASSLLTGGFSYNEQFF. The chain links TRBV28 to TRBJ2-1; 10 bases map to TRBD1. The CDR3 runs to 17 residues. From germline, CDR1 is MDHEN and CDR2 SYDVKM. Germline trimming cut 1 base from V and 1 base from J; bases unmatched to any gene: 4.

The chain has TRBV7-2 and TRBJ2-7; 13 bases match TRBD2. The V gene's germline CDR1 is SGHTA and CDR2 FQGNSA. Trimming at V came to 3 bases and at J to 7 bases, leaving 3 bases not matched to a gene. CDR3 length: 14 amino acids. Here the CDR3 reads CASSLGLAGWEQYF. In DNA, the CDR3 is TGTGCCAGCAGCTTGGGACTAGCGGGGTGGGAGCAGTACTTC.

This clone has a single count. This chain uses TRBV4-1 with TRBJ1-2; tentatively, D is TRBD1 (6 bases). V lost 4 bases and J 0 bases, leaving 21 bases between the germline ends. CDR3 length equals 18 residues. Germline loops: CDR1 MGHRA, CDR2 YSYEKL. CDR3 nucleotide sequence: TGCGCCAGCAGCCGCGCCCAGGGGATTACTACAACTAACTATGGCTACACCTTC. This sequence encodes CASSRAQGITTTNYGYTF.

The chain couples TRBV6-6 to TRBJ1-3; D not certain. Trimming stripped 0 bases from V and 2 bases from J, with 5 bases between. The CDR3 is 14 residues long. The germline V gene encodes CDR1 MNHNY and CDR2 SVGAGI (reference sequence). The CDR3 protein is CASSYSTPGNTIYF. DNA for the CDR3: TGTGCCAGCAGTTACTCCACTCCTGGAAACACCATATATTTT.

V gene TRBV7-2 combines with J gene TRBJ1-1, with D uncertain. Looked up from germline, CDR1 is SGHTA and CDR2 is FQGNSA. V was clipped by 4 bases and J by 6 bases, with 9 bases between them. The length of the CDR3 is 12 residues. Written as DNA, the CDR3 is TGTGCCAGCAGCTCCTACCAAGCTGAAGCTTTCTTT. Its protein product is CASSSYQAEAFF.

The chain has TRBV28 and TRBJ2-1; 8 nucleotides agree with TRBD1. This CDR3 has 13 residues. Germline assignment: CDR1 MDHEN and CDR2 SYDVKM. V was clipped by 7 bases and J by 8 bases; unmatched bases: 7. The CDR3 DNA reads as TGTGCCAGCAACGGACAGGGCGAGGATGAGCAGTTCTTC. It is translated as CASNGQGEDEQFF.

This chain joins TRBV7-2 and TRBJ2-1; D possibly corresponds to TRBD2 (5 bases). The length of the CDR3 is 14 residues. Trimming stripped 1 base from V and 8 bases from J, with 12 bases between. Germline V lookup: CDR1 SGHTA, CDR2 FQGNSA. The CDR3 sequence: CASSLGLAVHEQFF. CDR3 bases: TGTGCCAGCAGCTTAGGGCTAGCAGTCCATGAGCAGTTCTTC.

This clone was detected only once. V and J are TRBV24-1 and TRBJ1-2; 9 positions agree with TRBD1. CDR3 size: 20 residues. The germline V gene has CDR1 KGHDR and CDR2 SFDVKD. The J segment lost 3 bases and the V segment lost 3 bases, leaving 19 bases of the junction unmatched. CDR3 region: CATSDRGNSNRDREDYGYTF. CDR3 in DNA: TGTGCCACCAGTGATAGGGGGAACTCTAACCGGGACAGGGAGGACTATGGCTACACCTTC.

J is TRBJ2-5 and V is TRBV6-5, with 9 bases matching TRBD1. The V gene end was trimmed by 7 bases and the J gene end by 2 bases; junction bases not matched to a gene: 5. The CDR3 extends over 14 amino acids. Germline V gene data show CDR1 as MNHEY and CDR2 as SVGAGI. The CDR3 nucleotides read TGTGCCAGCATGTCTGGACAGGGGCAAGAGACCCAGTACTTC. Protein sequence: CASMSGQGQETQYF.

There are a few counts of this clone. The chain carries TRBV3-1 (or the pseudogene TRBV3-2) and TRBJ1-2, with 7 bases lining up with TRBD1. Germline assignment: CDR1 LGHDT and CDR2 YNNKEL (reference sequence). V was clipped by 4 bases and J by 2 bases; unmatched bases: 1. CDR3 length: 13 residues. CDR3 region: CASSPQGNYGYTF. The CDR3 nucleotides read TGTGCCAGCAGCCCACAGGGGAACTATGGCTACACCTTC.

The V and J genes are TRBV3-1 (or the pseudogene TRBV3-2) and TRBJ2-6; 8 bases line up with TRBD2. Germline CDR1 and CDR2: LGHDT and YNNKEL (reference sequence). V trimming: 0 bases; J trimming: 3 bases; junction bases outside the gene matches: 4. CDR3 size: 17 residues. The CDR3 coding sequence is TGTGCCAGCAGCCAAGAAGCGGGAGTTTTTGGGGCCAACGTCCTGACTTTC. Translation: CASSQEAGVFGANVLTF.

The CDR3 spells CASSPRGTTSGGAYEQYF. CDR3 DNA: TGTGCCAGCAGTCCCCGTGGAACCACTAGCGGGGGGGCGTACGAGCAGTACTTC. The chain uses TRBV6-6 and TRBJ2-7, with 13 nucleotides matching TRBD2. V trimming: 5 bases; J trimming: 4 bases; junction bases outside the gene matches: 14. Germline loops: CDR1 MNHNY, CDR2 SVGAGI (reference sequence). This CDR3 comprises 18 residues.

The chain joins TRBV5-6 to TRBJ1-3; D gene ambiguous. The germline gives CDR1 SGHDT, CDR2 YYEEEE. With 1 base removed from V and 4 bases from J, the gap between germline ends came to 12 bases. The CDR3 sequence is 15 residues long. DNA for the CDR3: TGTGCCAGCAGCTTGTTCTCGTTTTCCGGAAACACCATATATTTT. Its protein product is CASSLFSFSGNTIYF.

The rearrangement links TRBV6-5 to TRBJ2-2, with D unresolved. V gave up 0 bases and J gave up 6 bases, with 5 bases separating them. The CDR3 runs 13 residues. Germline-derived CDR1 and CDR2 are MNHEY and SVGAGI. In DNA form, the CDR3 reads TGTGCCAGCAGTTACTCCCCAGCCGGGGAGCTGTTTTTT. It specifies CASSYSPAGELFF.

The chain joins TRBV5-4 to TRBJ1-2; D gene unclear. V was pared by 2 bases and J by 8 bases, with 7 bases between. The CDR3 consists of 11 residues. Germline values: CDR1 SGHNT, CDR2 YYREEE (reference sequence). CDR3 sequence reads: CASSFQQGYTF. The CDR3 bases are TGTGCCAGCAGCTTTCAACAAGGCTACACCTTC.

This chain joins TRBV9 and TRBJ2-1, with D perhaps matching TRBD2 (7 bases). V was shortened by 0 bases and J by 5 bases, with 15 bases between the two germline ends. This CDR3 region has 16 residues. Germline CDR1 and CDR2: SGDLS and YYNGEE. DNA of the CDR3: TGTGCCAGCAGCGTAGAGCCCGGGGGGCTTAACAATGAGCAGTTCTTC. It translates to CASSVEPGGLNNEQFF.

The chain employs TRBV28 and TRBJ2-4; D uncertain. V dropped 8 bases and J dropped 10 bases, with 18 bases sitting between them. In germline, CDR1 is MDHEN, CDR2 SYDVKM. This CDR3 region has 13 residues. The CDR3 nucleotides read TGTGCCAGCGCGTCGAGTCGTTCCTTTATTCAGTACTTC. Its protein product is CASASSRSFIQYF.

The genes are TRBV7-9 and TRBJ2-1, with D perhaps matching TRBD1 (6 bases). V was cut by 5 bases and J by 5 bases, with 16 bases left in between. Germline V CDR1 and CDR2: SEHNR, FQNEAQ (reference sequence). The CDR3 loop spans 15 amino acids. CDR3 sequence: CASSPRLPGDNEQFF. Here the CDR3 DNA reads TGTGCCAGCAGCCCACGACTACCAGGGGACAATGAGCAGTTCTTC.